A selection of T cell receptor beta chains follows, all from one sample in a study of radiotherapy plus CTLA-4 blockade in lung cancer. Profiled with immunoSEQ multiplex PCR; TCRdb holds only in-frame clones, not every one. The sample shows about 77,000 clones, roughly 74% of them seen only once. Sequences were derived from peripheral blood, sampled from a patient treated with radiotherapy plus ipilimumab. The receptors here all came from a human donor with non-small cell lung cancer whose response to radiotherapy plus ipilimumab could not be evaluated. Both conserved end residues are part of each CDR3. The D gene is left open where the match is weak. Clone size is not always given. Where it is, it says once, few, many or a class for expanded clones.

clone_size | d_call | j_call | v_call | cdr3_aa | cdr3_nt
once | TRBD2 | TRBJ2-7 | TRBV5-6 | CASSDRLAGGNYEQYF | TGTGCCAGCAGCGACAGACTAGCGGGAGGGAATTACGAGCAGTACTTC
many | NA | TRBJ2-1 | TRBV4-1 | CASSQTATYNEQFF | TGCGCCAGCAGCCAGACTGCGACCTACAATGAGCAGTTCTTC
NA | TRBD2 | TRBJ2-7 | TRBV30 | CAWSEAGGHYEQYF | TGTGCCTGGAGTGAGGCGGGGGGTCATTACGAGCAGTACTTC
once | NA | TRBJ2-7 | TRBV7-2 | CASSFGGLGEQYF | TGTGCCAGCAGCTTTGGGGGCCTAGGGGAGCAGTACTTC
NA | NA | TRBJ2-7 | TRBV28 | CASRTRGRPSQEQYF | TGTGCCAGCCGGACGCGGGGACGGCCCTCTCAGGAGCAGTACTTC
NA | NA | TRBJ2-7 | TRBV7-8 | CASSLGGLSGKHF | TGTGCCAGCAGCTTAGGGGGCCTCTCAGGGAAGCACTTC
NA | NA | TRBJ1-2 | TRBV2 | CASSDYGASSF | TGTGCCAGCAGTGATTACGGAGCCAGCTCCTTC
NA | TRBD2 | TRBJ2-2 | TRBV7-8 | CASSFSGGHTGELFF | TGTGCCAGCAGCTTTAGCGGGGGGCACACCGGGGAGCTGTTTTTT
NA | NA | TRBJ1-4 | TRBV29-1 | CSVEDTGRVGKLFF | TGCAGCGTTGAAGATACAGGCAGAGTGGGAAAACTGTTTTTT
few | TRBD1 | TRBJ1-1 | TRBV7-9 | CASLRQGARTEAFF | TGTGCCAGCTTGCGACAGGGGGCGAGGACTGAAGCTTTCTTT
NA | TRBD2 | TRBJ2-7 | TRBV4-1 | CASSPSVAGGAYEQYF | TGCGCCAGCAGCCCCTCCGTAGCGGGAGGGGCCTACGAGCAGTACTTC